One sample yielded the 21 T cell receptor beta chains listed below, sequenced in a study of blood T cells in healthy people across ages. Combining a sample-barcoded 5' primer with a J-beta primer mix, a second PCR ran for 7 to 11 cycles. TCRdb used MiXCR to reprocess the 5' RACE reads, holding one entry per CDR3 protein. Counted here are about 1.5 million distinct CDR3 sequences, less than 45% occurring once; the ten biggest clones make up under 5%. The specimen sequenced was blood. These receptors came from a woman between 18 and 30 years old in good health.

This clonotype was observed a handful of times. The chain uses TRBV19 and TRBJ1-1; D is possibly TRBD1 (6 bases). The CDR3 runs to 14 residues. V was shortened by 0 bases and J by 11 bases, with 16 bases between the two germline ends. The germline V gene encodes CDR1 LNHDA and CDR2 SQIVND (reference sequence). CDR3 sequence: CASSIELRGAEAFF. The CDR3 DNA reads TGTGCCAGTAGTATAGAGTTGCGGGGGGCGGAGGCTTTCTTT.

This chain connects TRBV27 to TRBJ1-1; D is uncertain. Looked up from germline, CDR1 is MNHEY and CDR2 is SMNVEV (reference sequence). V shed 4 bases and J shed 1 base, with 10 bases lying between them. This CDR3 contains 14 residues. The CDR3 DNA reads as TGTGCCAGCAGTTGGGCAGGTCCGAACACTGAAGCTTTCTTT. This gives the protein CASSWAGPNTEAFF.

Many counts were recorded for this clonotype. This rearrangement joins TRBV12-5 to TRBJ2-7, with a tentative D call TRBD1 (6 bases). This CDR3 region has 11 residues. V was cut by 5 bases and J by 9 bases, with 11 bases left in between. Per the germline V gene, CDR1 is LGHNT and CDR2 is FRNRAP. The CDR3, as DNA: TGTGCTAGTGGTCTACGAGGGGGGCAGTACTTC. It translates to CASGLRGGQYF.

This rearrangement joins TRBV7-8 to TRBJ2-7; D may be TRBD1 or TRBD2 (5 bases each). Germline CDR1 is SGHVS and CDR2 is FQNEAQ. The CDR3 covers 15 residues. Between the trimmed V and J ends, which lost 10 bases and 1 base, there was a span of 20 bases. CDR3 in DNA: TGTGCCACTACGGTAGGGAGAGGGGAATCCTACGAGCAGTACTTC. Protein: CATTVGRGESYEQYF. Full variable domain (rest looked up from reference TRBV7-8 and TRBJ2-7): GAGVSQSPRYKVAKRGQDVALRCDPISGHVSLFWYQQALGQGPEFLTYFQNEAQLDKSGLPSDRFFAERPEGSVSTLKIQRTQQEDSAVYLCATTVGRGESYEQYFGPGTRLTVT.

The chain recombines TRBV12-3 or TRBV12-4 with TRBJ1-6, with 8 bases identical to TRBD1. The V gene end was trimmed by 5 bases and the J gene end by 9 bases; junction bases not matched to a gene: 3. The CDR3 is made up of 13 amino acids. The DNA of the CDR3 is TGTGCCAGCAGTCTCGACAGGGGTTCACCCCTCCACTTT. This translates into CASSLDRGSPLHF.

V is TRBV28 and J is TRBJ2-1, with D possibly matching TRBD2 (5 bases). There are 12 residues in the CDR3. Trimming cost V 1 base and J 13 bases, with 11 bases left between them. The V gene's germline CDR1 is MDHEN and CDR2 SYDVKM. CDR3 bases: TGTGCCAGCAGTTTATTTCGGGGAGTACAGTTCTTC. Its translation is CASSLFRGVQFF.

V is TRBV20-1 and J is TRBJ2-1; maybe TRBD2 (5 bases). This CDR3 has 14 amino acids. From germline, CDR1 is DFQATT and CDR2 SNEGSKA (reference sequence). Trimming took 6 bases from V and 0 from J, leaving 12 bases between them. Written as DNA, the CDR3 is TGCAGTGCCCCCGGGGTCCCCTCCTACAATGAGCAGTTCTTC. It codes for CSAPGVPSYNEQFF.

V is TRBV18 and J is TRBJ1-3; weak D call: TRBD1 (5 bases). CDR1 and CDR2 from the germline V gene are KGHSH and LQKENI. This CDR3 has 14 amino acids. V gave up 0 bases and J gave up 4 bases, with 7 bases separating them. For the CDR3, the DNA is TGTGCCAGCTCACCACCGACAGTCGGAAACACCATATATTTT. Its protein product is CASSPPTVGNTIYF.

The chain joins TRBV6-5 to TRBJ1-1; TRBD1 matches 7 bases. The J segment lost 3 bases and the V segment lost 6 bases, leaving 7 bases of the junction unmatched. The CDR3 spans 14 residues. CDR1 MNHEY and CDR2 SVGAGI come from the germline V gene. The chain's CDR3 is CASRRGLGDTEAFF. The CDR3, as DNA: TGTGCCAGCAGGAGGGGGCTAGGGGACACTGAAGCTTTCTTT.

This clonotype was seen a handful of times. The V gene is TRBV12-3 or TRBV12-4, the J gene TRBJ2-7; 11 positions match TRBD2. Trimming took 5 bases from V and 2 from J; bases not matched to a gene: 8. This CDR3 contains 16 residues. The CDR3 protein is CASSRQTSGAAYEQYF. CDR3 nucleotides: TGTGCCAGCAGTAGACAGACTAGCGGGGCCGCCTACGAGCAGTACTTC.

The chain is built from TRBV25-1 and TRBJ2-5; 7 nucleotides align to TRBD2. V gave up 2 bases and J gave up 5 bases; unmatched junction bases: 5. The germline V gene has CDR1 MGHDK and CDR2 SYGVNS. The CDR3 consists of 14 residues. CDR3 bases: TGTGCCAGCAGTGAAGCGGGAGCTTGGGAGACCCAGTACTTC. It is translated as CASSEAGAWETQYF.

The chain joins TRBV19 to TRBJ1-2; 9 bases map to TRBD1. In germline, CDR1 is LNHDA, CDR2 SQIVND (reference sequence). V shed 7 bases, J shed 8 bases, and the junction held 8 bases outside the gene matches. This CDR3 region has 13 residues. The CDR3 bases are TGTGCCAGTACCCCACAGGGGGCAGGGGGCTACACCTTC. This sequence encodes CASTPQGAGGYTF.

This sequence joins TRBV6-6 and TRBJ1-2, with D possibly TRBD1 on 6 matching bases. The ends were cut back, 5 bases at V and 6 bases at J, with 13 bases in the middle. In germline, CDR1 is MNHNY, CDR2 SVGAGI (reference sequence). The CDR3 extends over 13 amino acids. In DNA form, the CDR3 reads TGTGCCAGCAGTACCAGGGGCGAAGATGGCTACACCTTC. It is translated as CASSTRGEDGYTF.

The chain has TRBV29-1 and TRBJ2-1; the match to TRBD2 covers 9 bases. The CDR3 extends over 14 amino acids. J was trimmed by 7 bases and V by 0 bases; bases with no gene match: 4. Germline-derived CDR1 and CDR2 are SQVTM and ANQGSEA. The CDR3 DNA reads TGCAGCGTTGAAGATGGGCGGGGGGGTAATGAGCAGTTCTTC. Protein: CSVEDGRGGNEQFF.

Written as DNA, the CDR3 is TGCGCCAGCAGCCAACCATATGGCGCGACGGGTGGGGCGTATGGCTACACCTTC. Translated, it gives CASSQPYGATGGAYGYTF. The chain recombines TRBV4-3 with TRBJ1-2, with D possibly TRBD1 on 5 matching bases. Trimming removed 2 bases from V and 5 bases from J, with 24 bases in between. This CDR3 comprises 18 residues. Germline CDR1 reads LGHNA; CDR2 reads YSLEER.

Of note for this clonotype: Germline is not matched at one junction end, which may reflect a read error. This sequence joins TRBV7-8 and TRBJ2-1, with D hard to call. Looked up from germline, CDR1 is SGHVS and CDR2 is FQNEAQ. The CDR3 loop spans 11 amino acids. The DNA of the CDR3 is TGTACCAGCAGCCTAAACAATGAGCAGTTCTTC. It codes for CTSSLNNEQFF.

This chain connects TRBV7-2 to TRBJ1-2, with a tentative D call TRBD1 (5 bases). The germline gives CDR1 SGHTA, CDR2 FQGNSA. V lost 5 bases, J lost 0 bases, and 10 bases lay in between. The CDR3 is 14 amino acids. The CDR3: CASSRDLANYGYTF. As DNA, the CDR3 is TGTGCCAGCAGCCGGGACCTAGCTAACTATGGCTACACCTTC.

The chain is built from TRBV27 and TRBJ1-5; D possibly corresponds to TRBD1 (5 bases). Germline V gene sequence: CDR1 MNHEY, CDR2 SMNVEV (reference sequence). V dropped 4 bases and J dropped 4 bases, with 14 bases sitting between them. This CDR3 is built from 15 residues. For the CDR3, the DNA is TGTGCCAGCAGTTCCACCGGGGCAGAGAATCAGCCCCAGCATTTT. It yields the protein CASSSTGAENQPQHF.

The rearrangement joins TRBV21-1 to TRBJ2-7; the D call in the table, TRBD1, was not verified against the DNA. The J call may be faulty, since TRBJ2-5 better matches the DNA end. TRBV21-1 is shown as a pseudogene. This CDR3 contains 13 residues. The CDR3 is CASSKSGYETQYF. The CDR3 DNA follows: TGTGCCAGCAGCAAATCAGGGTACGAGACCCAGTACTTC.

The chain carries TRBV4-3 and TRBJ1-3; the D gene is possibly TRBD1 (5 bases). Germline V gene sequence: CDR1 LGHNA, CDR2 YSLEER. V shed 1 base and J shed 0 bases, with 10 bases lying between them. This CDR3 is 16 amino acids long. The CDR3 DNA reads TGCGCCAGCAGCCAAGGCAAGGGACCCTCTGGAAACACCATATATTTT. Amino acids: CASSQGKGPSGNTIYF.

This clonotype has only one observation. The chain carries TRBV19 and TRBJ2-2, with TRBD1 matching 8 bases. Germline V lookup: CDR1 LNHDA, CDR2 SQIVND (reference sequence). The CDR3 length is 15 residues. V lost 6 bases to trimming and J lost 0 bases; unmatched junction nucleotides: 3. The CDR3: CASSPGGPNTGELFF. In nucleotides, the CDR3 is TGTGCCAGTAGCCCAGGGGGCCCGAACACCGGGGAGCTGTTTTTT. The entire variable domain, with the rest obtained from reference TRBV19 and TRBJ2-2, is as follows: DGGITQSPKYLFRKEGQNVTLSCEQNLNHDAMYWYRQDPGQGLRLIYYSQIVNDFQKGDIAEGYSVSREKKESFPLTVTSAQKNPTAFYLCASSPGGPNTGELFFGEGSRLTVL.